This TCR beta chain was recorded in a study of cytomegalovirus exposure and HLA in healthy donors. As for the study in general: An earlier analysis found some 100 million unique TCR beta sequences from about 190 million T cells. Broader study findings: The classifier reportedly diagnosed cytomegalovirus status with high specificity and sensitivity. The study recorded 150 to 200 TCR beta chains that were cytomegalovirus-associated.

The PCR employed 60 Vbeta primers together with 13 Jbeta primers. Only in-frame clones appear in the TCRdb table, and some are missing; sequencing was by immunoSEQ multiplex PCR. The repertoire holds about 180,000 clones, with 76% as singletons. About this clone: What it binds is not known.

Germline V lookup: CDR1 SGHVS, CDR2 FNYEAQ. Losses at the gene ends were 3 bases for V and 3 bases for J; bases not matched to a gene: 9. The CDR3 sequence is 16 residues long. The clonotype originates from a woman in her twenties or thirties in good health and CMV-seropositive. The genes are TRBV7-6 and TRBJ1-2; TRBD1 matches at 8 bases. Sequencing was performed on PBMCs. CDR3 loop: CASSLGPDRVDYGYTF. CDR3 nucleotides: TGTGCCAGCAGCTTGGGCCCGGACAGGGTGGACTATGGCTACACCTTC.